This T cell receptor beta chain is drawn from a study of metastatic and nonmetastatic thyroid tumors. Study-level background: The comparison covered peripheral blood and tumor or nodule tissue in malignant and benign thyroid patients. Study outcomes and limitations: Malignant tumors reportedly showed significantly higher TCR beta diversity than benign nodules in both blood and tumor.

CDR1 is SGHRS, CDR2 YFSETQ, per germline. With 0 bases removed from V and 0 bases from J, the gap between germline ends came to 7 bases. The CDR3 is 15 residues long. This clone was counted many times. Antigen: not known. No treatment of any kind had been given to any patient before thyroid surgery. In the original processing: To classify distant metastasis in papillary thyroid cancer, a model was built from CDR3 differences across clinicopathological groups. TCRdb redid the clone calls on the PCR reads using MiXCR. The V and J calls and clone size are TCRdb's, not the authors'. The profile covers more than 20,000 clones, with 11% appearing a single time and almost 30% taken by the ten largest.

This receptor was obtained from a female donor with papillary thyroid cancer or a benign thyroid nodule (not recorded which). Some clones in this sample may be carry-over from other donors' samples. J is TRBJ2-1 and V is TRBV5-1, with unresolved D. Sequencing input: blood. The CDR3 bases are TGCGCCAGCAGCTTGGACGGAGCCTCCTACAATGAGCAGTTCTTC. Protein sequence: CASSLDGASYNEQFF.